Included here is one T cell receptor (beta chain) sequence, with context. These data are taken from a study of blood T cells in healthy people across ages. As for the study in general: Per two T cells, template switching captured roughly one barcoded beta molecule.

V dropped 0 bases and J dropped 5 bases, with 19 bases sitting between them. Looked up from germline, CDR1 is SGHDT and CDR2 is YYEEEE. This CDR3 spans 17 amino acids. A second PCR, run for roughly 7 to 11 cycles, used a sample-barcoded 5' primer plus a J-beta primer mix. All samples yielded 2.5 million or more CDR3-containing paired-end reads. TCRdb analysed the 5' RACE reads with MiXCR anew, one entry per CDR3 protein. Of fewer than 800,000 distinct CDR3 sequences listed, roughly 25% are singletons. The sample was also reused in another study, on T cells of mothers and their children. This second study notes: It was through the M1S primer of the second PCR that sample barcodes and 2-4 random nucleotides were added. An overlap that was slightly higher, though non-significant, was seen in related mother-child pairs versus unrelated pairs.

The J gene is TRBJ2-3, the V gene TRBV5-6; D is perhaps TRBD1 or TRBD2 (5 bases each). The sample comprised blood. This receptor was taken from a boy aged 5-17 years in good health. CDR3 DNA: TGTGCCAGCAGCTTGGCCACGGGGCTCCGAGCAGGAGATACGCAGTATTTT. Translated, it gives CASSLATGLRAGDTQYF. The full variable domain, completed using reference TRBV5-6 and TRBJ2-3, is DAGVTQSPTHLIKTRGQQVTLRCSPKSGHDTVSWYQQALGQGPQFIFQYYEEEERQRGNFPDRFSGHQFPNYSSELNVNALLLGDSALYLCASSLATGLRAGDTQYFGPGTRLTVL.